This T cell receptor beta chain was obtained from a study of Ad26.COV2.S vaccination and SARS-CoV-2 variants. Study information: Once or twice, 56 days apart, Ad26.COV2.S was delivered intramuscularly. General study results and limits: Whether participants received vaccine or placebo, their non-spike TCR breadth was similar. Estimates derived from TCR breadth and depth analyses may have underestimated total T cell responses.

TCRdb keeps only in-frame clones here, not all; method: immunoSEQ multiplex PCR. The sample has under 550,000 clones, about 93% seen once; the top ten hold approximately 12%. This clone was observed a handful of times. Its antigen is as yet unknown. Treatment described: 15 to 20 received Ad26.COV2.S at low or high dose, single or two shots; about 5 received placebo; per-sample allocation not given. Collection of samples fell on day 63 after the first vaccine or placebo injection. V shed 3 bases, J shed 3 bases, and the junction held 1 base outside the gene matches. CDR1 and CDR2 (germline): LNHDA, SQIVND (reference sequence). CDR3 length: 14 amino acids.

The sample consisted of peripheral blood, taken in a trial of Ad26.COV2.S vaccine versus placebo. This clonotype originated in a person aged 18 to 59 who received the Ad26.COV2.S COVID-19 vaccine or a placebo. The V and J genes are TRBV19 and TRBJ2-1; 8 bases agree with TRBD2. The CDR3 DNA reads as TGTGCCAGTAGTATGCTAGCGGGCTACAATGAGCAGTTCTTC. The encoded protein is CASSMLAGYNEQFF. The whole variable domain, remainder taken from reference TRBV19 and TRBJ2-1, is DGGITQSPKYLFRKEGQNVTLSCEQNLNHDAMYWYRQDPGQGLRLIYYSQIVNDFQKGDIAEGYSVSREKKESFPLTVTSAQKNPTAFYLCASSMLAGYNEQFFGPGTRLTVL.